Listed below are T cell receptor beta chains from one sample, sequenced in a study of blood T cell repertoires in COVID-19. The table came from immunoSEQ multiplex PCR; TCRdb's copy has only in-frame clones and leaves some out. Of 70,000 to 100,000 clones in the sample, approximately 86% were seen once. The sequenced sample was peripheral blood. The source of these receptors is a man aged 80 or over with active or convalescent COVID-19. Each CDR3 is given with its conserved first and last residue. A D gene is named only where the DNA matches it firmly. Expanded clones get a size class; other rows say once, few or many, or leave the size out.

cdr3_nt,cdr3_aa,clone_size,j_call,v_call,d_call
TGTGCCAGTAGTATAGGGGCGACCTGGAATTCACCCCTCCACTTT,CASSIGATWNSPLHF,-,TRBJ1-6,TRBV19,-
TGTGCCAGCAGCTTTAGGACTAGCGGGAGGCCCAACGAGCAGTACTTC,CASSFRTSGRPNEQYF,few,TRBJ2-7,TRBV5-6,TRBD2
TGCGCCAGCAGCACAACTACAGGACAGCCTTATCCCGAGCAGTACTTC,CASSTTTGQPYPEQYF,-,TRBJ2-7,TRBV5-1,-
TGTGCCAGCAGTGGGGGACTCCTTAGCAATCAGCCCCAGCATTTT,CASSGGLLSNQPQHF,-,TRBJ1-5,TRBV2,-
TGTGCCAGCAGCCACAGGTACACCGGGGAGCTGTTTTTT,CASSHRYTGELFF,-,TRBJ2-2,TRBV3-1/TRBV3-2,-
TGTGCCACCAGTGATTTTCGTTCCACCGGGGAGCTGTTTTTT,CATSDFRSTGELFF,-,TRBJ2-2,TRBV24-1,-
TGTGCCAGCAGTGCAAGCCCGGGACAGGTTATCAATGGCTACACCTTC,CASSASPGQVINGYTF,-,TRBJ1-2,TRBV2,TRBD1
TGTGCCAGCAGCTCAAGCGGGACAGGGGTTTACGAGCAGTACTTC,CASSSSGTGVYEQYF,-,TRBJ2-7,TRBV5-4,TRBD1
TGTGCCAGCATTGTCGGTGCGGAAGCTTTCTTT,CASIVGAEAFF,once,TRBJ1-1,TRBV2,-
TGTGCCAGCAGCTCAGCACTTGGCTACACCTTC,CASSSALGYTF,-,TRBJ1-2,TRBV7-9,-
TGTGCCAGCAGCCAAGATAGTCAAACAGATACGCAGTATTTT,CASSQDSQTDTQYF,-,TRBJ2-3,TRBV3-1/TRBV3-2,-
TGCGCCAGCAGCTCAAACAGCGGGAGCAACTACGAGCAGTACTTC,CASSSNSGSNYEQYF,-,TRBJ2-7,TRBV5-1,TRBD2
TGTGCCAGCAGTTACGAGCGCGGGGCGACCTACGAGCAGTACTTC,CASSYERGATYEQYF,-,TRBJ2-7,TRBV6-2/TRBV6-3,-
TGTGCCAGCAGACCAGGCCTAGCGGGAATCCACGAGCAGTACTTC,CASRPGLAGIHEQYF,-,TRBJ2-7,TRBV28,TRBD2
TGCGCCAGCAGCTTGGATGTCAGTCAAGAGACCCAGTACTTC,CASSLDVSQETQYF,-,TRBJ2-5,TRBV5-1,-
TGTGCCAGCAGCCAGGGTCAGGGGCGCTACAATGAGCAGTTCTTC,CASSQGQGRYNEQFF,-,TRBJ2-1,TRBV6-7,-
TGCGCCAGCAGCTTGGAGAGTGCTAGCGGGAGGGAGTACGAGCAGTACTTC,CASSLESASGREYEQYF,-,TRBJ2-7,TRBV5-1,TRBD2
TGTGCCAGCAGCCAAGAACGCGCCTGGGGACTAACCACAGATACGCAGTATTTT,CASSQERAWGLTTDTQYF,-,TRBJ2-3,TRBV14,TRBD2
TGTGCCAGCAGTGAAGCTCGGACTGGGAATGAGCAGTTCTTC,CASSEARTGNEQFF,-,TRBJ2-1,TRBV2,-
TGTGCCAGCAGCCCTCGTGACAGGGGATGGGCTTTCTTT,CASSPRDRGWAFF,-,TRBJ1-1,TRBV7-8,TRBD1
-,CASTSGRTGNYGYTF,-,TRBJ1-2,TRBV19,-
TGTGCCAGTAGTACAGGGACTAGGGGGACCTACGAGCAGTACTTC,CASSTGTRGTYEQYF,-,TRBJ2-7,TRBV19,TRBD2